This T cell receptor beta chain was observed in a study of glioma-infiltrating T cells after dendritic cell vaccination. Overall study context: Patients received autologous tumor lysate-pulsed dendritic cell vaccination between the early 2000s and the early 2010s. Dendritic cell vaccine was injected intradermally three times, biweekly. General study results and limits: Higher TCR clonality did not directly relate to longer survival.

A word on this clone: Its matching antigen is unknown.

Primers: 60 V beta forward and 13 J beta reverse. TCRdb keeps only in-frame clones here, not all; method: immunoSEQ multiplex PCR. The sample lists about 82,000 clones, about 87% occurring once. The CDR3 spans 13 residues. V usage is TRBV12-1 and J usage is TRBJ1-5; no check of the table's D call, TRBD1, against the DNA was made. TRBV12-1 is a listed pseudogene. The sample was blood, taken before dendritic cell vaccination. This receptor was taken from a human donor with glioblastoma. In DNA, the CDR3 is TGTGCCAGGCAGGGGCAGGGCGATCAGCCCCAGCATTTT. Translating gives CARQGQGDQPQHF.